The 20 T cell receptor beta chains below were found in one sample sequenced in a study of T cell repertoires in cytomegalovirus infection. Using its own MiXCR run on the reads, TCRdb lists one record per CDR3 protein. The table records 740,000 or so distinct CDR3 sequences, 35% to 45% of them present only once. Material: PBMCs. These receptors all come from a human donor in good health (CMV status not recorded). Some clones in this sample may be carry-over from other donors' samples.

On this clonotype: One junction end does not reproduce the germline sequence, and a read error may be involved. V usage is TRBV12-3 or TRBV12-4 and J usage is TRBJ1-5; D ambiguous. The CDR3 runs to 13 residues. The CDR3 sequence: CASSSGSNQAQHF. For the CDR3, the DNA is TGTGCCAGCAGCTCGGGTAGCAATCAGGCCCAGCATTTT.

In this sample, this clonotype turned up a few times. This sequence joins TRBV7-4 and TRBJ1-5; TRBD1 matches at 7 bases. The germline V gene encodes CDR1 SGHVT and CDR2 SQSDAQ. J gave up 4 bases and V 5 bases, and 14 bases lay outside the gene matches. CDR3 length: 17 residues. As DNA, the CDR3 is TGTGCCAGCAGCCTCGGCGGAAGGGACAGCCATAATCAGCCCCAGCATTTT. Translated: CASSLGGRDSHNQPQHF.

At least ten counts were recorded for this clonotype. The germline gene is not matched at one end of the junction; a read error may be the cause. This chain connects TRBV7-7 to TRBJ2-5; possible D gene TRBD2, 7 bases. The CDR3 runs 15 residues. Germline CDR1 is SSHAT and CDR2 is FNYEAQ (reference sequence). In DNA form, the CDR3 reads TGTGCTAGCAGAGCCCGGGGGGCCGACCAAGAGACCCAGTACTTC. Translated: CASRARGADQETQYF.

The chain links TRBV20-1 to TRBJ1-3; perhaps TRBD1 as D (5 bases). CDR1 and CDR2 (germline): DFQATT, SNEGSKA (reference sequence). Trimming removed 0 bases at V and 2 bases at J, with 8 bases between. There are 14 residues in the CDR3. CDR3 coding DNA: TGCAGTGCTAGAGACGACAGAACTGGAAACACCATATATTTT. Its protein product is CSARDDRTGNTIYF.

The chain couples TRBV30 to TRBJ1-5; perhaps TRBD1 as D (5 bases). Germline V gene sequence: CDR1 GTSNPN, CDR2 SVGIG (reference sequence). The V and J ends lost 5 bases and 3 bases respectively, with 14 bases between them. The length of the CDR3 is 14 residues. This CDR3 is CAWAKDSYNQPQHF. The CDR3 region has the DNA TGTGCCTGGGCGAAAGACAGTTACAATCAGCCCCAGCATTTT.

This clonotype appeared a few times. J is TRBJ1-6 and V is TRBV19, with unresolved D. The CDR3 is 14 amino acids. Germline CDR1 is LNHDA and CDR2 is SQIVND (reference sequence). Between the trimmed V and J ends, which lost 7 bases and 10 bases, there was a span of 17 bases. This chain's CDR3 is CASIGTGDRSPLHF. The DNA for the CDR3 is TGTGCCAGTATCGGTACGGGCGACCGGTCACCCCTCCACTTT. The entire variable domain, with the rest obtained from reference TRBV19 and TRBJ1-6, is as follows: DGGITQSPKYLFRKEGQNVTLSCEQNLNHDAMYWYRQDPGQGLRLIYYSQIVNDFQKGDIAEGYSVSREKKESFPLTVTSAQKNPTAFYLCASIGTGDRSPLHFGNGTRLTVT.

The table lists this clonotype with a few counts. The chain joins TRBV12-3 or TRBV12-4 to TRBJ2-7; TRBD1 is a possible D gene (5 bases). The CDR3 spans 13 residues. The germline V and J ends were trimmed by 3 bases and 6 bases, with 12 bases remaining between them. The CDR3 DNA is TGTGCCAGCAGTTTCTCCCGTCAGGGCGAGCAGTACTTC. As protein: CASSFSRQGEQYF.

This clonotype was seen more than once but under ten times. This chain uses TRBV18 with TRBJ1-5; D is uncertain. CDR3 size: 14 residues. The V end was cut by 2 bases, the J end by 2 bases, with 7 bases between. Germline V CDR1 and CDR2: KGHSH, LQKENI. The CDR3 region is CASSPREGNQPQHF. In DNA, the CDR3 is TGTGCCAGCTCACCAAGGGAGGGCAATCAGCCCCAGCATTTT.

This clonotype was seen a single time. The chain uses TRBV7-6 and TRBJ1-2; 8 bases line up with TRBD1. V lost 2 bases to trimming and J lost 3 bases; unmatched junction nucleotides: 11. Germline V gene sequence: CDR1 SGHVS, CDR2 FNYEAQ. The CDR3 has 17 residues. The CDR3 nucleotides are TGTGCCAGCAGCTTAATATCCCAGGGGGCAGGCGACTATGGCTACACCTTC. It is translated as CASSLISQGAGDYGYTF.

V is TRBV18 and J is TRBJ1-1; D possibly corresponds to TRBD1 (5 bases). CDR1 is KGHSH, CDR2 LQKENI, per germline. The V gene lost 2 bases and the J gene lost 5 bases, with 15 bases spanning the gap. The CDR3 has 15 residues. CDR3: CASSPSGDGRTEAFF. In DNA, the CDR3 is TGTGCCAGCTCACCAAGCGGGGACGGGCGGACTGAAGCTTTCTTT. Drawing the rest from reference TRBV18 and TRBJ1-1, the complete variable domain is NAGVMQNPRHLVRRRGQEARLRCSPMKGHSHVYWYRQLPEEGLKFMVYLQKENIIDESGMPKERFSAEFPKEGPSILRIQQVVRGDSAAYFCASSPSGDGRTEAFFGQGTRLTVV.

This clonotype occurred a few times. J is TRBJ2-1 and V is TRBV2; D may be TRBD2 (6 bases). CDR3 length equals 15 residues. The V end lost 5 bases, the J end lost 0 bases, and 11 bases lay between the germline ends. The germline CDR1 and CDR2 sequences are SNHLY and FYNNEI. The CDR3 bases are TGTGCCAGCAGTTTCCGGCGGGGCTCCTACAATGAGCAGTTCTTC. Encoded protein: CASSFRRGSYNEQFF.

As for this clonotype: Given a much more abundant clone one base away, this may be a read error. The chain has TRBV7-2 and TRBJ2-1, with D unresolved. Germline V gene sequence: CDR1 SGHTA, CDR2 FQGNSA. CDR3 length: 12 residues. This CDR3 is CANSLRPRTQFF. The CDR3 nucleotides read TGTGCCAACAGCCTACGACCCCGAACCCAGTTCTTC. Drawing the rest from reference TRBV7-2 and TRBJ2-1, the complete variable domain is GAGVSQSPSNKVTEKGKDVELRCDPISGHTALYWYRQSLGQGLEFLIYFQGNSAPDKSGLPSDRFSAERTGGSVSTLTIQRTQQEDSAVYLCANSLRPRTQFFGPGTRLTVL.

This clonotype was seen a few times. V usage is TRBV12-3 or TRBV12-4 and J usage is TRBJ2-1, with 7 bases identical to TRBD2. Trimming removed 8 bases from V and 5 bases from J; junction bases left unmatched: 6. The CDR3 totals 13 residues. CDR3 nucleotides: TGTGCCAGCCGGCCTAGCGGTAACAATGAGCAGTTCTTC. It is translated as CASRPSGNNEQFF.

As for this clonotype: One end of the junction is discordant with germline, which a read error may explain. The rearrangement links TRBV12-3 or TRBV12-4 to TRBJ2-1; 15 bases match TRBD2. CDR3 length equals 19 residues. The CDR3 coding sequence is TGTGCCAGCGGCGCTCCCGGGACTAGCGGGGGGCGCTCCTACAATGCGCAGTTCTTC. It codes for CASGAPGTSGGRSYNAQFF.

About this clonotype: This clone may be a read error of a much larger clone one base away. The chain is built from TRBV7-2 and TRBJ2-2, with D maybe TRBD2 (5 bases). From germline, CDR1 is SGHTA and CDR2 FQGNSA. This CDR3 has 14 amino acids. The CDR3 is CASSLWRVTGVLFF. CDR3 in DNA: TGTGCCAGCAGCTTATGGCGAGTCACCGGGGTGCTGTTTTTT.

The J gene is TRBJ1-5, the V gene TRBV28, with D possibly being TRBD1 (5 bases). Germline loops: CDR1 MDHEN, CDR2 SYDVKM. The CDR3 has 13 residues. V was cut by 4 bases and J by 9 bases, with 13 bases left in between. The CDR3 nucleotides read TGTGCCAGCAGTTCGGAAAGTAGGGGGCCCCAGCATTTT. This translates into CASSSESRGPQHF.

The rearrangement uses TRBV27 and TRBJ2-7, with 9 nucleotides matching TRBD1. The V gene end was trimmed by 7 bases and the J gene end by 3 bases; junction bases not matched to a gene: 7. The CDR3 has 14 residues. The germline CDR1 and CDR2 sequences are MNHEY and SMNVEV (reference sequence). The CDR3 sequence is CASKSTGGIYEQYF. DNA of the CDR3: TGTGCCAGCAAGTCGACAGGGGGGATCTACGAGCAGTACTTC.

In this sample, this clonotype turned up once. At one of its ends the junction is not consistent with the germline gene, which may arise from a read error. The J gene is TRBJ1-1, the V gene TRBV7-9; D ambiguous. The length of the CDR3 is 13 residues. Looked up from germline, CDR1 is SEHNR and CDR2 is FQNEAQ (reference sequence). The DNA of the CDR3 is TGTGCCAGCAGCACCACTTGGGAGTCCTCTGCTACCTTT. Translation: CASSTTWESSATF.

V is TRBV20-1 and J is TRBJ2-5; TRBD2 matches at 8 bases. This CDR3 comprises 13 residues. Looked up from germline, CDR1 is DFQATT and CDR2 is SNEGSKA (reference sequence). V dropped 3 bases and J dropped 5; count of bases not matched to a gene: 5. The CDR3 spells CSASGGALETQYF. Here the CDR3 DNA reads TGCAGTGCTAGCGGGGGGGCCTTGGAGACCCAGTACTTC.

The chain combines TRBV28 with TRBJ1-3; 8 nucleotides align to TRBD1. The CDR3 runs to 14 residues. The J segment lost 2 bases and the V segment lost 6 bases, leaving 3 bases of the junction unmatched. In germline, CDR1 is MDHEN, CDR2 SYDVKM. CDR3 coding DNA: TGTGCCAGCAGAGAACAGGGGGCTGGAAACACCATATATTTT. Its translation: CASREQGAGNTIYF.